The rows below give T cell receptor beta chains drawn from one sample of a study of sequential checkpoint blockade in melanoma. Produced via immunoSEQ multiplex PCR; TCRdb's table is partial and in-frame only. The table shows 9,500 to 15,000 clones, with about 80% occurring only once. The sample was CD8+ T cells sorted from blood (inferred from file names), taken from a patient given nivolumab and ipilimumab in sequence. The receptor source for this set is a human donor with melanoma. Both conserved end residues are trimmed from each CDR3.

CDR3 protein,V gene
ASSLGGQLNEQY,TRBV13
ASSHAGVIYNEQF,TRBV27
ASKQGWYYGYT,TRBV28
ASRPARTSGSEVSEQY,TRBV11-1
ASSFSGGEQF,TRBV27
ASLPGQGLNEQF,TRBV7-9
ASSLVASGSTGELF,TRBV7-9
ASSPLIWDREHIRHGYT,TRBV7-8
ASSSKLAGIGYGELF,TRBV13
ASSLGGDTEAF,TRBV28
ASSETSGAQETQY,TRBV9
ASSLAAGEGETQY,TRBV11-2
ASSPTGANYGYT,TRBV6-6
SVGGTPGGYNEQF,TRBV29-1
ASSNRTGLGGYT,TRBV21-1
ASRPRPPGQPSTDTQY,TRBV12-2
ASSQFGITDTQY,TRBV14
ASSLGQGGYEQY,TRBV7-2
ASSPSLPEQY,TRBV18
ASSLSYSFYGYT,TRBV27
ASSLLAGALYNEQF,TRBV5-4
ASSLVVAGPSYEQY,TRBV7-9
ASSLGGLAGLYEQY,TRBV7-9